Given below is one T cell receptor (beta chain) in context. Its target is unknown. This sample stems from a study of cytomegalovirus exposure and HLA in healthy donors. Study outcomes and limitations: Follow-up analysis found HLA locus-dependent TCR association rates, highest for DRB1 and lowest for HLA-C. Researchers reportedly found TCR beta sequences accurately predicted most subjects' HLA-A and HLA-B alleles. Approximately 160 TCR beta chains were listed as cytomegalovirus-associated.

Primers included in the PCR were 60 Vbeta and 13 Jbeta primers. Per the original data handling: It was a later analysis that counted roughly 80 million unique TCR beta chains, of which roughly 11 million were shared. Generated by immunoSEQ multiplex PCR, the TCRdb table keeps only in-frame clones and is missing some. Clone size and V and J calls were adopted from that table, with D and trimming inferred from the DNA. This table holds 200,000 or so clones, 60% to 80% found once. V was shortened by 3 bases and J by 1 base, with 12 bases between the two germline ends. Germline V gene data show CDR1 as MNHEY and CDR2 as SVGAGI. The CDR3 is 15 residues long.

The TCR sequence derives from a male donor in good health and CMV-seronegative. The sequenced material came from PBMCs. The genes are TRBV6-5 and TRBJ1-1, with D tentatively TRBD1 (6 bases). The DNA of the CDR3 is TGTGCCAGCAGTTATGCAGGGGTCGGGAACACTGAAGCTTTCTTT. Its translation is CASSYAGVGNTEAFF.